These 9 T cell receptor beta chains originate from one sample sequenced in a study of breast tumors, draining lymph nodes, adjacent tissues. Samples came from axillary lymph nodes draining the breast cancer. TCRdb reprocessed the multiplex PCR reads via MiXCR and lists one record per CDR3 protein. The sample consists of 160,000 or so distinct CDR3 sequences, roughly 35% of them appearing once. The source material was axillary lymph node tissue. The receptors here all came from a female donor with breast cancer. Some clones in this sample may be carry-over from other donors' samples.

This clonotype was counted at least ten times. This chain joins TRBV27 and TRBJ2-3, with 8 positions matching TRBD1. The CDR3 totals 14 residues. The V gene end was trimmed by 4 bases and the J gene end by 9 bases; junction bases not matched to a gene: 9. Per germline, CDR1 MNHEY and CDR2 SMNVEV (reference sequence). The CDR3 here is CASSSGQGAVTQYF. The CDR3 coding sequence is TGTGCCAGCAGTTCAGGACAGGGAGCCGTAACGCAGTATTTT.

This clonotype was counted many times. This rearrangement joins TRBV7-2 to TRBJ2-2; 12 bases line up with TRBD2. With V trimmed by 4 bases and J by 8 bases, 5 bases remained unmatched. This CDR3 is built from 15 residues. The germline gives CDR1 SGHTA, CDR2 FQGNSA. DNA of the CDR3: TGTGCCAGCAGCTGGACTAGCGGGACGGGGGGGGAGCTGTTTTTT. Translated: CASSWTSGTGGELFF.

The V and J genes are TRBV13 and TRBJ2-7; 10 nucleotides align to TRBD1. The V gene's germline CDR1 is PRHDT and CDR2 FYEKMQ (reference sequence). The CDR3 extends over 16 amino acids. The junction had 14 bases not matched to a gene; V was cut back by 5 bases and J by 7 bases. The CDR3 loop is CASSRAWTGGKGEQYF. In DNA form, the CDR3 reads TGTGCCAGCAGCCGTGCCTGGACAGGGGGAAAGGGAGAGCAGTACTTC.

This clonotype was observed many times. The chain has TRBV2 and TRBJ2-3, with 7 bases fitting TRBD2. From germline, CDR1 is SNHLY and CDR2 FYNNEI. V dropped 3 bases and J dropped 4; count of bases not matched to a gene: 4. This CDR3 comprises 14 residues. The CDR3 reads CASSEREPADTQYF. The CDR3 region has the DNA TGTGCCAGCAGTGAGCGGGAGCCGGCAGATACGCAGTATTTT.

This clonotype has at least ten counts. The genes are TRBV19 and TRBJ2-3, with 12 bases aligning to TRBD2. This CDR3 spans 16 amino acids. V was clipped by 6 bases and J by 6 bases; unmatched bases: 10. Germline V CDR1 and CDR2: LNHDA, SQIVND (reference sequence). The CDR3 DNA reads TGTGCCAGTAGCGACGGACTAGCGGGGAACGTCGATACGCAGTATTTT. Encoded protein: CASSDGLAGNVDTQYF.

On this clonotype: A much bigger clone sits one base away, suggesting this may be a read error. The chain links TRBV9 to TRBJ1-2; 9 bases match TRBD1. Trimming at V came to 0 bases and at J to 6 bases, leaving 15 bases not matched to a gene. Germline V gene data show CDR1 as SGDLS and CDR2 as YYNGEE. The CDR3 has 18 amino acids. In DNA, the CDR3 is TGTGCCAGCAGCGTAGACCCTTATCCGGGACAGGGACCCAATGGCTACACCTTC. The encoded protein is CASSVDPYPGQGPNGYTF.

The CDR3 bases are TGTGCCAGCAGTTTATCGGGCGGGATGTACGAGCAGTACTTC. This sequence encodes CASSLSGGMYEQYF. The V and J genes are TRBV28 and TRBJ2-7; D possibly corresponds to TRBD2 (6 bases). Germline CDR1 reads MDHEN; CDR2 reads SYDVKM. The CDR3 length is 14 residues. Between the trimmed V and J ends, which lost 1 base and 4 bases, there was a span of 11 bases.

In its sample, this clonotype was seen many times. The genes are TRBV19 and TRBJ1-2; perhaps TRBD1 as D (6 bases). CDR1 and CDR2 (germline): LNHDA, SQIVND (reference sequence). The CDR3 is 14 amino acids. V lost 3 bases, J lost 6 bases, and 14 bases lay in between. The CDR3, as DNA: TGTGCCAGTAGTATTACAGGGTGGACGGATGGCTACACCTTC. Translation: CASSITGWTDGYTF.

This clonotype occurred many times. The chain has TRBV5-6 and TRBJ2-5, with D perhaps being TRBD1 or TRBD2 (5 bases each). Trimming cost V 2 bases and J 1 base, with 12 bases left between them. From germline, CDR1 is SGHDT and CDR2 YYEEEE. The CDR3 length is 15 residues. The DNA for the CDR3 is TGTGCCAGCAGCTTCTTGGGACCAGGCCAAGAGACCCAGTACTTC. It yields the protein CASSFLGPGQETQYF.